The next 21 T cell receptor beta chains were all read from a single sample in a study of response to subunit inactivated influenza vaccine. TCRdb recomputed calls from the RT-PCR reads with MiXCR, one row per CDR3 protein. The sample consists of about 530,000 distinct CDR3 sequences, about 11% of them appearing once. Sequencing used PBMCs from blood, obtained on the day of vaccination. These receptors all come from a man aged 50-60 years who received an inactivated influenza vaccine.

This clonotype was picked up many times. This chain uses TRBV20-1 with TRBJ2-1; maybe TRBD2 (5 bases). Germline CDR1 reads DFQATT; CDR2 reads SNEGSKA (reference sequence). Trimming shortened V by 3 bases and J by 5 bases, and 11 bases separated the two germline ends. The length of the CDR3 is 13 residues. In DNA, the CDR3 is TGCAGTGCTAGGGACTTGGTCCACAATGAGCAGTTCTTC. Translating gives CSARDLVHNEQFF.

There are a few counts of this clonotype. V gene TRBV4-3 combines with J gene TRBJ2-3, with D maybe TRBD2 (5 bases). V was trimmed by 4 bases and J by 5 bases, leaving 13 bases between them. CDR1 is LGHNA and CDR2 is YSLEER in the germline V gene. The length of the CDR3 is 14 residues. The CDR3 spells CASSRAHAGDTQYF. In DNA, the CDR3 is TGCGCCAGCAGCCGAGCACACGCGGGAGATACGCAGTATTTT.

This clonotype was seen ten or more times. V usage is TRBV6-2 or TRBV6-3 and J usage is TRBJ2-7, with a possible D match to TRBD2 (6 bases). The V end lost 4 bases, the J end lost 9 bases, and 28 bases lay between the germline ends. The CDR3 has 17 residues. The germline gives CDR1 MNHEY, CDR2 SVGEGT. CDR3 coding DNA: TGTGCCAGCAGTTCCACTGGGGCAGGGAGCATCGGTAGCGGGCAGTACTTC. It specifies CASSSTGAGSIGSGQYF.

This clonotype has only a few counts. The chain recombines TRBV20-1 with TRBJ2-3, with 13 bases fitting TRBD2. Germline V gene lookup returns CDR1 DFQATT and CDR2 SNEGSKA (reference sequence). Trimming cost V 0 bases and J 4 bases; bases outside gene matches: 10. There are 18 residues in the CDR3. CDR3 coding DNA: TGCAGTGCTAGAGATCTCTATGGACTAGCGGGAGCCCCAGATACGCAGTATTTT. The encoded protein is CSARDLYGLAGAPDTQYF.

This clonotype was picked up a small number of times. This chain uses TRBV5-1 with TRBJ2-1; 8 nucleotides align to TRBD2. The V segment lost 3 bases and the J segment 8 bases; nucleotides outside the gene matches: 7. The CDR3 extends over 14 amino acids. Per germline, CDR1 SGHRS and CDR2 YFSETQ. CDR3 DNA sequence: TGCGCCAGCAGCTCCTTCGGACTAGCTGATGAGCAGTTCTTC. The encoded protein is CASSSFGLADEQFF.

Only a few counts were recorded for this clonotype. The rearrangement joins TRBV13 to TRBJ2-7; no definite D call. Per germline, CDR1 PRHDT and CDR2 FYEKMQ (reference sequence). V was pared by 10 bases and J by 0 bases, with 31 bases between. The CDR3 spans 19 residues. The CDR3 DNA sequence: TGTGCCATCAGTCTACTTCTGGTCTTCGCTAAACCGAGCTCCTACGAGCAGTACTTC. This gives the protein CAISLLLVFAKPSSYEQYF.

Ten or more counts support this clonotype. The CDR3 sequence is CAISEPRQGRWGTEAFF. The CDR3 nucleotides read TGTGCCATCAGTGAGCCCCGGCAGGGGAGGTGGGGCACTGAAGCTTTCTTT. This chain links TRBV10-3 with TRBJ1-1, with D perhaps matching TRBD1 (6 bases). V shed 2 bases and J shed 4 bases, with 20 bases lying between them. The length of the CDR3 is 17 residues. CDR1 and CDR2 from the germline V gene are ENHRY and SYGVKD.

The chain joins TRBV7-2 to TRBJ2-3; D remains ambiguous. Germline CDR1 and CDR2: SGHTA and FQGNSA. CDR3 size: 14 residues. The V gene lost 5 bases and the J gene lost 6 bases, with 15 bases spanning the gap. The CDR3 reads CASSPPPERDTQYF. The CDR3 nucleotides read TGTGCCAGCAGCCCACCACCCGAACGGGATACGCAGTATTTT.

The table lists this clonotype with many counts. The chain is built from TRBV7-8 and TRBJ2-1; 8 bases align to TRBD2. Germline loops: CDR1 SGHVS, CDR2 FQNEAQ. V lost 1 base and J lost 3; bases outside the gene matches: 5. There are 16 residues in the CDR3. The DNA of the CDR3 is TGTGCCAGCAGCTTAGAATCGGGGGGGCTCTACAATGAGCAGTTCTTC. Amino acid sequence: CASSLESGGLYNEQFF.

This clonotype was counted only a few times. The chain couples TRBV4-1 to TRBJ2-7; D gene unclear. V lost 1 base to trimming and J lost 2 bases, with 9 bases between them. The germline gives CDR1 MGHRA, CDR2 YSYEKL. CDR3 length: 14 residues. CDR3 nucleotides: TGCGCCAGCAGCCAAGTCGAGAATGCCTACGAGCAGTACTTC. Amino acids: CASSQVENAYEQYF.

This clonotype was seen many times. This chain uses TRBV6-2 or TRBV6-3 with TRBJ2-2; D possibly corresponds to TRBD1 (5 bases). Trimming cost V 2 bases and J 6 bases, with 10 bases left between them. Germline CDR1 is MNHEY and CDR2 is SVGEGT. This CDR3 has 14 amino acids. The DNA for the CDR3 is TGTGCCAGCAGTTACGACAGCCCTCCCGGGGAGCTGTTTTTT. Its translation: CASSYDSPPGELFF.

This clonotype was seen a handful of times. The CDR3 sequence: CASSTGTVLRETQYF. In nucleotides, the CDR3 is TGCGCCAGCAGCACGGGGACTGTCCTTCGAGAGACCCAGTACTTC. The rearrangement links TRBV5-1 to TRBJ2-5; tentative D call: TRBD2 (6 bases). CDR3 length: 15 amino acids. CDR1 and CDR2 from the germline V gene are SGHRS and YFSETQ. V was clipped by 4 bases and J by 4 bases, with 17 bases between them.

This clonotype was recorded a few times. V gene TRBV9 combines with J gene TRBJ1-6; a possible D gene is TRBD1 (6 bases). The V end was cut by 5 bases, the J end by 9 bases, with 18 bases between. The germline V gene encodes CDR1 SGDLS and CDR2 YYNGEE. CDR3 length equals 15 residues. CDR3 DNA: TGTGCCAGCAGTGGCCTCGGGGGCACCTCTTCACCCCTCCACTTT. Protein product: CASSGLGGTSSPLHF.

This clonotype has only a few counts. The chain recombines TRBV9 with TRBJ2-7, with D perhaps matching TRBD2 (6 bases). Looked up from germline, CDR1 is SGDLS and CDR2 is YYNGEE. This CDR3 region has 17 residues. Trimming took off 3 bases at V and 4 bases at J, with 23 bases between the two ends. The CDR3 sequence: CASSAQGTPRMGYEQYF. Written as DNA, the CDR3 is TGTGCCAGCAGCGCCCAAGGGACTCCGAGGATGGGGTACGAGCAGTACTTC.

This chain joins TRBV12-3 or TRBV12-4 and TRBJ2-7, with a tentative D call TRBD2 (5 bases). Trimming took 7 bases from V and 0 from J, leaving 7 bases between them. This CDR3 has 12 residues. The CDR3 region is CASTAGSYEQYF. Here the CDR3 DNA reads TGTGCCAGCACGGCGGGCTCCTACGAGCAGTACTTC.

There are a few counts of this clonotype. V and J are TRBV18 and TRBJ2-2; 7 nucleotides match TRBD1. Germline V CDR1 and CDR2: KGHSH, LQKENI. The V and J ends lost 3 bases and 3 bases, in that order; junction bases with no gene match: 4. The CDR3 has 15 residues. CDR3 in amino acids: CASSPPGQYTGELFF. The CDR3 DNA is TGTGCCAGCTCACCGCCGGGACAGTACACCGGGGAGCTGTTTTTT.

The CDR3 DNA follows: TGTGCCACCAGTGATCCGGTCAGGGGTGGAGAAAAACTGTTTTTT. Encoded protein: CATSDPVRGGEKLFF. J is TRBJ1-4 and V is TRBV24-1, with D tentatively TRBD1 (6 bases). V was shortened by 3 bases and J by 8 bases, with 15 bases between the two germline ends. CDR3 size: 15 residues. Germline V gene sequence: CDR1 KGHDR, CDR2 SFDVKD.

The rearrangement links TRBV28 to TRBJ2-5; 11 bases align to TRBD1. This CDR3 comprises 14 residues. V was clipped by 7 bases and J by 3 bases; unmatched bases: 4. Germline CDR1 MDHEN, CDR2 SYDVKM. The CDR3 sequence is CASIRTGGKETQYF. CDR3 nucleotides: TGTGCCAGCATTCGGACAGGGGGCAAAGAGACCCAGTACTTC.

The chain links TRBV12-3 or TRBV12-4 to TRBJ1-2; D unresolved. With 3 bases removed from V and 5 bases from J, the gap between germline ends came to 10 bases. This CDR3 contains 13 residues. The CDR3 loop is CASSLDGEYGYTF. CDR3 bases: TGTGCCAGCAGTTTGGACGGAGAATATGGCTACACCTTC.

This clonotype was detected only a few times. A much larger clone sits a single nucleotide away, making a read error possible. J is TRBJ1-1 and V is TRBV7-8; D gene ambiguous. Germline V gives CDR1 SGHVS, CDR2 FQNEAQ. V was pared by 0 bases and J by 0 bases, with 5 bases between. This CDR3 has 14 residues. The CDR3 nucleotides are TGTGCCAGCAGCTTAGCGCAAATGAACACTGAAGCTTTCTTT. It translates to CASSLAQMNTEAFF.

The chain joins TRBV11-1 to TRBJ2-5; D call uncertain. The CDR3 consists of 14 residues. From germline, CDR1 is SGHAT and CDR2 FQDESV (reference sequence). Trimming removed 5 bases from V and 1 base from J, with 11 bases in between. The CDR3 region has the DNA TGTGCCAGCAGCCCACCGCGCTTCCAAGAGACCCAGTACTTC. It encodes CASSPPRFQETQYF.